This is a list of T cell receptor beta chains from one sample in a study of technical replicates of blood from several donors. Only in-frame clones appear in the TCRdb table, and some are missing; sequencing was by immunoSEQ multiplex PCR. The repertoire includes around 100,000 clones, about 96% of them detected once, and less than 0.45% sits in the top ten. The sample was T cells isolated from PBMCs. Every receptor here comes from a human donor in good health. CDR3s include the opening cysteine and the closing phenylalanine or tryptophan. D genes are given only for firm matches. For some rows the clone size is stated as once, few or many, or as a class when expanded; others skip it.

d_gene,abundance,j_gene,v_gene,CDR3aa,CDR3nt
NA,NA,TRBJ2-7,TRBV5-1,CASSPEGYEQYF,TGCGCCAGCAGCCCCGAGGGCTACGAGCAGTACTTC
TRBD2,NA,TRBJ2-1,TRBV7-9,CASSLTGGRASGEQFF,TGTGCCAGCAGCTTAACGGGCGGGAGGGCCAGCGGAGAGCAGTTCTTC
TRBD2,once,TRBJ2-3,TRBV11-2,CASSSGLAGAADTQYF,TGTGCCAGCAGCTCAGGACTAGCGGGGGCAGCAGATACGCAGTATTTT
NA,NA,TRBJ2-1,TRBV6-5,CASSYAQWGTEQFF,TGTGCCAGCAGTTACGCGCAGTGGGGGACAGAGCAGTTCTTC
TRBD1,NA,TRBJ2-7,TRBV4-2,CASSPGQGEYEQYF,TGTGCCAGCAGCCCGGGACAGGGTGAGTACGAGCAGTACTTC
NA,NA,TRBJ1-5,TRBV30,CAWSVGTLSNQPQHF,TGTGCCTGGAGTGTTGGGACACTCAGCAATCAGCCCCAGCATTTT
TRBD2,NA,TRBJ2-1,TRBV7-1,CASSSMIDTIGTSGLNGSYNEQFF,TGTGCCAGCAGCTCAATGATAGACACTATTGGGACTAGCGGCTTAAACGGCTCCTACAATGAGCAGTTCTTC
TRBD2,NA,TRBJ2-1,TRBV13,CASSELAGGLLGEQFF,TGTGCCAGCAGCGAACTAGCGGGGGGACTCCTAGGTGAGCAGTTCTTC
NA,NA,TRBJ2-5,TRBV2,CASSGGGQETQYF,TGTGCCAGCAGCGGCGGTGGCCAAGAGACCCAGTACTTC
NA,NA,TRBJ1-5,TRBV6-1,CASSARQGIGQPQHF,TGTGCCAGCAGTGCCCGTCAGGGGATCGGGCAGCCCCAGCATTTT
NA,NA,TRBJ2-7,TRBV4-1,CASSQVGGSYEQYF,TGCGCCAGCAGCCAAGTCGGAGGCTCCTACGAGCAGTACTTC
TRBD2,NA,TRBJ2-3,TRBV4-3,CASSALAGDSDTQYF,TGCGCCAGCAGCGCACTAGCGGGAGACTCGGATACGCAGTATTTT
NA,NA,TRBJ1-1,TRBV28,CASSFPGGRNTEAFF,TGTGCCAGCAGTTTCCCGGGGGGAAGAAACACTGAAGCTTTCTTT
TRBD2,NA,TRBJ2-1,TRBV9,CASSVDTSGYNEQFF,TGTGCCAGCAGCGTAGATACTAGCGGCTACAATGAGCAGTTCTTC
TRBD2,NA,TRBJ2-1,TRBV30,CAWSVRTSIYNEQFF,TGTGCCTGGAGTGTACGGACTAGCATTTACAATGAGCAGTTCTTC
NA,NA,TRBJ2-2,TRBV20-1,CSARTQRGMFF,TGCAGTGCTAGGACTCAAAGAGGGATGTTTTTT
NA,NA,TRBJ2-7,TRBV7-9,CASSLGQYEQYF,TGTGCCAGCAGCTTAGGACAGTACGAGCAGTACTTC
TRBD2,NA,TRBJ2-7,TRBV5-4,CASSRPGTSVYEQYF,TGTGCCAGCAGCCGTCCCGGGACTAGCGTCTACGAGCAGTACTTC
NA,NA,TRBJ2-6,TRBV7-9,CASSLTQGSGANVLTF,TGTGCCAGCAGTCTGACGCAGGGCTCTGGGGCCAACGTCCTGACTTTC
TRBD2,NA,TRBJ2-7,TRBV27,CASSLGAGAGYEQYF,TGTGCCAGCAGTTTAGGGGCGGGAGCTGGCTACGAGCAGTACTTC
NA,NA,TRBJ2-3,TRBV18,CASSGQGFPDTQYF,TGTGCCAGCTCAGGCCAGGGATTCCCAGATACGCAGTATTTT
NA,NA,TRBJ1-5,TRBV28,CASSSLTTYQPQHF,TGTGCCAGCAGTTCCCTGACAACATATCAGCCCCAGCATTTT
NA,NA,TRBJ2-7,TRBV5-1,CASSPDRNFYEQYF,TGCGCCAGCAGCCCGGACAGAAACTTCTACGAGCAGTACTTC
TRBD2,NA,TRBJ2-2,TRBV28,CASSLLAGGHTGELFF,TGTGCCAGCAGTTTACTAGCGGGAGGGCACACCGGGGAGCTGTTTTTT
NA,NA,TRBJ1-5,TRBV21-1,CASATGMRNQPQHF,TGTGCCAGCGCGACAGGGATGCGCAATCAGCCCCAGCATTTT
NA,NA,TRBJ2-5,TRBV18,CASSLSRGSEETQYF,TGTGCCAGCTCACTTTCCAGGGGATCGGAAGAGACCCAGTACTTC
TRBD1,NA,TRBJ2-1,TRBV7-3,CASSSDRSTYNEQFF,TGTGCCAGCAGCTCGGACAGGAGCACCTACAATGAGCAGTTCTTC
NA,NA,TRBJ2-7,TRBV30,CAWSVGGTYAEQYF,TGTGCCTGGAGTGTAGGCGGAACATACGCCGAGCAGTACTTC
TRBD2,NA,TRBJ2-1,TRBV28,CASSFQREINEQFF,TGTGCCAGCAGTTTTCAGCGGGAGATCAATGAGCAGTTCTTC
NA,once,TRBJ2-7,TRBV6-1,CASSQGIGYEQYF,TGTGCCAGCAGTCAAGGAATCGGCTACGAGCAGTACTTC
TRBD1,once,TRBJ1-1,TRBV5-5,CASSSSWDSMNTEAFF,TGTGCCAGCAGCTCCTCCTGGGACAGCATGAACACTGAAGCTTTCTTT
TRBD2,NA,TRBJ2-1,TRBV7-9,CASSLAHGTSGTWEQFF,TGTGCCAGCAGCTTAGCGCACGGGACTAGCGGGACCTGGGAGCAGTTCTTC